This TCR beta chain was identified in a study of cytomegalovirus exposure and HLA in healthy donors. Study-wide context: Earlier findings included over 90 million unique TCR beta sequences obtained from 150 million to 200 million T cells. The early release's HLA-typed donors yielded 78 million or so unique TCRs. The study's findings and limits: Earlier analysis found most TCR beta V segments productive about 87% or about 30% of the time. As a later analysis showed, a missense DCLRE1C variant was linked to trimming of TCR beta V- and J-genes.

As to this clone: Its antigen is unknown.

The CDR3 contains 14 residues. Germline CDR1 reads MDHEN; CDR2 reads SYDVKM. Trimming stripped 8 bases from V and 3 bases from J, with 11 bases between. PCR used 60 Vbeta primers and 13 Jbeta primers. Sequenced by immunoSEQ multiplex PCR; TCRdb stores in-frame clones only, minus some. This sample has 110,000 to 150,000 clones, with around 78% found just once. The source is a young woman in good health and CMV-seropositive. The gene calls are TRBV28 and TRBJ1-6; a weak D match, TRBD1 (6 bases). Sequenced: PBMCs. In DNA, the CDR3 is TGTGCCAGCGATTCAGGGGTCTATAATTCACCCCTCCACTTT. It yields the protein CASDSGVYNSPLHF.